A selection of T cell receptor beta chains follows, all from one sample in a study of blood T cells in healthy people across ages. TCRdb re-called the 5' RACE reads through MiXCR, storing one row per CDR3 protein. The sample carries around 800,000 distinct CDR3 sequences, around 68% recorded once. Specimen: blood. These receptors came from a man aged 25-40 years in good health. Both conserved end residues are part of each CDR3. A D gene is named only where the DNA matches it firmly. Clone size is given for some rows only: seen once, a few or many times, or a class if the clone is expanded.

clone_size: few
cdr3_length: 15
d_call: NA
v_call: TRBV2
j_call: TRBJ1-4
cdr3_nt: TGTGCCAGCAGGAGACAGACAGACCTTAATGAAAAACTGTTTTTT
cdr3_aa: CASRRQTDLNEKLFF

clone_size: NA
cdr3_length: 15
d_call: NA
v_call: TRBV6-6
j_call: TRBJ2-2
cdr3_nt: TGTGCCAGCACCCCCGGGCAGACCAACACCGGGGAGCTGTTTTTT
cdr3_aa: CASTPGQTNTGELFF

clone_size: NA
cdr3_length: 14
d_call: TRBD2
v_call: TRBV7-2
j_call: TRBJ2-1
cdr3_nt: TGTGCCAGCAGCTTACAGAGCGGGGGCGGGAGGCAGTTCTTC
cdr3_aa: CASSLQSGGGRQFF

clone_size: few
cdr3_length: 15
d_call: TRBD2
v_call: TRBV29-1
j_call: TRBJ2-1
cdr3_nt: TGCAGCGTCGGATTTAGCGGGAGCTCCTACAATGAGCAGTTCTTC
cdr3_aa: CSVGFSGSSYNEQFF

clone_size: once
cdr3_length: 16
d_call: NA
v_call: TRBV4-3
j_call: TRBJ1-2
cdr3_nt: TGCGCCAGCAGCCAAGATAAAAGGGATTTAGTAGGAGGCTACACCTTC
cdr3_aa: CASSQDKRDLVGGYTF

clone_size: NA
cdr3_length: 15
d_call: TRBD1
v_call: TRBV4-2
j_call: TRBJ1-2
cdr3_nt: TGTGCCAGCCTTACGGGACAGGGATCATCGGATGGCTACACCTTC
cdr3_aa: CASLTGQGSSDGYTF

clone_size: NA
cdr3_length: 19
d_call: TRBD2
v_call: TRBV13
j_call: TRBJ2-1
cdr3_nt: TGTGCCAGCAGCCCAGACAAAGGACTAGCGGGGACTCCTTACAATGAGCAGTTCTTC
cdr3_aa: CASSPDKGLAGTPYNEQFF

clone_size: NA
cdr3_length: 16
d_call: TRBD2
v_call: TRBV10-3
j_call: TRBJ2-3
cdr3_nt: TGTGCCATCACTTCCAGGGGCACTAGCGGTACAGATACGCAGTATTTT
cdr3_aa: CAITSRGTSGTDTQYF

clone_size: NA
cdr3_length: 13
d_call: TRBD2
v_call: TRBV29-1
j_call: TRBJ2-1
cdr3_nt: TGCAGCGGCAATGGACTAGCGGGGGCCGGGGGGTTCTTC
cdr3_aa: CSGNGLAGAGGFF

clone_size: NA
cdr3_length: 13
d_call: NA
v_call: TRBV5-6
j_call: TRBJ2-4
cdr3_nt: TGTGCCAGCAGCACCAGGGAGGCTAACATTCAGTACTTC
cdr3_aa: CASSTREANIQYF

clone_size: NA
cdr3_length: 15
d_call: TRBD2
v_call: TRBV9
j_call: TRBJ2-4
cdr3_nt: TGTGCCAGCAGCGTAACTAGCGGGAGTTTAGACATTCAGTACTTC
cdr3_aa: CASSVTSGSLDIQYF

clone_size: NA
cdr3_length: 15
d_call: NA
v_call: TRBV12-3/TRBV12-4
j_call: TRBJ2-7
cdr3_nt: TGTGCCAGCACCATTACGACTAGTAAGAATTCCGAGCAGTACTTC
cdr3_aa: CASTITTSKNSEQYF

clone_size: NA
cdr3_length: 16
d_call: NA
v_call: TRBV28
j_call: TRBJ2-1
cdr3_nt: TGTGCCAGCAGTTTAAGGGGCATGGGGCCCTACAATGAGCAGTTCTTC
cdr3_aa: CASSLRGMGPYNEQFF

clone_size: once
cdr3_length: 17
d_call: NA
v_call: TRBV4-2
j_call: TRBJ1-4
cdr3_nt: TGTGCCAGCAGCCAAGATCAGGCACCATCAACTAATGAAAAACTGTTTTTT
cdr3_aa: CASSQDQAPSTNEKLFF

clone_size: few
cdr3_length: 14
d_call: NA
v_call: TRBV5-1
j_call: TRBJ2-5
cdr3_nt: TGCGCCAGCAGCTTTTTGCCAGACCAAGAGACCCAGTACTTC
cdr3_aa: CASSFLPDQETQYF

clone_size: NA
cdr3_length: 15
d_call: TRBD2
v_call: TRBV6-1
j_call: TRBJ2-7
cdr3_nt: TGTGCCAGCAGTGAAGGCGGGGGGGCGGTCTACGAGCAGTACTTC
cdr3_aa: CASSEGGGAVYEQYF

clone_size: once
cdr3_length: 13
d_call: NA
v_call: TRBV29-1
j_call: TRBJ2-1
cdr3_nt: TGCAGCGTTGTCCTTGCGGGATACAATGAGCAGTTCTTC
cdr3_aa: CSVVLAGYNEQFF

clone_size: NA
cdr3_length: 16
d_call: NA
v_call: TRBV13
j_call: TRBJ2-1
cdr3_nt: TGTGCCAGCAGCCGTTGGGTAGGGGGCTCCTACAATGAGCAGTTCTTC
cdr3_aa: CASSRWVGGSYNEQFF

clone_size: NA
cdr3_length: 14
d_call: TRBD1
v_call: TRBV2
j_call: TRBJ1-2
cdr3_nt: TGTGCCAGCGGACGACAGGGAGTCGTCTATGGCTACACCTTC
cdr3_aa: CASGRQGVVYGYTF

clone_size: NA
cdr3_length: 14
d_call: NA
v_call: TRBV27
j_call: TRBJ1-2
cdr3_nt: TGTGCCAGCAGTTTATCGAGAGGTTCTTATGGCTACACCTTC
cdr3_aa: CASSLSRGSYGYTF

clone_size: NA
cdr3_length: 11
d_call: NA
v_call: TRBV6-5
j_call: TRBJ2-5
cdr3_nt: TGTGCCAGCACCCAGCACGGTGAGCAGTACTTC
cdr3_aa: CASTQHGEQYF

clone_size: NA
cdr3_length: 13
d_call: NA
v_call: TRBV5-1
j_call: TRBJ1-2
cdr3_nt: TGCGCCAGCAGCTTGGTAGGGGCCAGGGGCTACACCTTC
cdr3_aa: CASSLVGARGYTF

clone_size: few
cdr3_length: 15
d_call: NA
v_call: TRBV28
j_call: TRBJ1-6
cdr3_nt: TGTGCCAGCAGTTTTCTAGACGCCCGAAATTCACCCCTCCACTTT
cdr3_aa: CASSFLDARNSPLHF

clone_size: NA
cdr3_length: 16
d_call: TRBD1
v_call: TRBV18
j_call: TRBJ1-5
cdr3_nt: TGTGCCAGCTCCCCCGACCAAGGGGGCGGCAATCAGCCCCAGCATTTT
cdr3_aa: CASSPDQGGGNQPQHF

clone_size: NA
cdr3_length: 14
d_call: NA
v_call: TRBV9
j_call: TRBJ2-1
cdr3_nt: TGTGCCAGCAGCGTAGAGGTGGGGGCCGGTGAGCAGTTCTTC
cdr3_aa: CASSVEVGAGEQFF

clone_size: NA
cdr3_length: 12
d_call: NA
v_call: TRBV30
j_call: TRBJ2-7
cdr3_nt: TGTGCCTGGAGAGCAGCCTACAATGAGCAGTACTTC
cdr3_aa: CAWRAAYNEQYF

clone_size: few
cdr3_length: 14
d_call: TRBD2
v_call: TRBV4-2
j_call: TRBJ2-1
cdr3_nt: TGTGCCAGCAGCCAAGATTGGCTAGCGGTCGAGCAGTTCTTC
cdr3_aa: CASSQDWLAVEQFF

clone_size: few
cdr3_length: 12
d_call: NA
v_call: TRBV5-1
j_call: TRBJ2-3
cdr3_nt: TGCGCCAGCAGCCGGACTACAGATACGCAGTATTTT
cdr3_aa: CASSRTTDTQYF

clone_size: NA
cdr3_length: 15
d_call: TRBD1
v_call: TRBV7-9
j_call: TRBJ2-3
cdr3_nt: TGTGCCAGCAGCTTAGCAGGGACAGCCACAGATACGCAGTATTTT
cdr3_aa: CASSLAGTATDTQYF

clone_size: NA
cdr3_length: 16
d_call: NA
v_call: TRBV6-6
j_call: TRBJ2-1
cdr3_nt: TGTGCCAGCAGTTACTCCGGGACGGCCTCCTACAATGAGCAGTTCTTC
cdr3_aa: CASSYSGTASYNEQFF

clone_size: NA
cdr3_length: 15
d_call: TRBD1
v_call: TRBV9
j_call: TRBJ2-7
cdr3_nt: TGTGCCAGCAGCATCGGGGGGACAGGGGTGGCCGAGCAGTACTTC
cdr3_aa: CASSIGGTGVAEQYF

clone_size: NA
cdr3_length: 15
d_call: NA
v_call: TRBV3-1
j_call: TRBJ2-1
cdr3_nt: TGTGCCAGCAGCCAGGATAGGGGGGCTGGGCGTGAGCAGTTCTTC
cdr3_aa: CASSQDRGAGREQFF

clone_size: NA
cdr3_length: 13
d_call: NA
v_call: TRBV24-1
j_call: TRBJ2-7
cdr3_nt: TGTGCCACCAGTGATTCCAGCTCCTACGAGCAGTACTTC
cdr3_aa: CATSDSSSYEQYF

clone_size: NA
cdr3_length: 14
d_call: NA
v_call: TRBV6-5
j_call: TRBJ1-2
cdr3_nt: TGTGCCAGCAGAGCCCCCGGGGTATTCAATGGCTACACCTTC
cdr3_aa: CASRAPGVFNGYTF

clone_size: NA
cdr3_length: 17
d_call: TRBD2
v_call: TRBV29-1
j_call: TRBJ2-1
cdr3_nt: TGCAGCGTTGAAGGAGCGGGGGGTACCAGCTCCTACAATGAGCAGTTCTTC
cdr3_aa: CSVEGAGGTSSYNEQFF

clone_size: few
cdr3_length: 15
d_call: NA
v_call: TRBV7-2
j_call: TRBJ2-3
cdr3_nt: TGTGCCAGCAGCTTTGGTCCCGGGGGTGTAGATACGCAGTATTTT
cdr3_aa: CASSFGPGGVDTQYF

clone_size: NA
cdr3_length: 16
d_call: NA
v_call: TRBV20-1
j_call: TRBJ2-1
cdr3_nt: TGCAGTGCTAGAGATCGGGGTGGGCCGAGGGGATATGAGCAGTTCTTC
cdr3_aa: CSARDRGGPRGYEQFF

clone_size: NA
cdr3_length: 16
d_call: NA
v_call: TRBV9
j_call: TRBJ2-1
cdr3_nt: TGTGCCAGCAGCCCCTTAGCTCGGACAGCTGGTAATGAGCAGTTCTTC
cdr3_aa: CASSPLARTAGNEQFF

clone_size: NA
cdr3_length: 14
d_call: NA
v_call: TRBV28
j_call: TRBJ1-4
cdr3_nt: TGTGCCAGCAGTTCAGCCTGGGCGGAAGAAAAACTGTTTTTT
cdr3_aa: CASSSAWAEEKLFF

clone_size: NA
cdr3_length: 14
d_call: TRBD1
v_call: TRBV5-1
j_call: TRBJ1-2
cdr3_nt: TGCGCCAGCAGCCCCCGGGACAGCGAGTATGGCTACACCTTC
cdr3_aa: CASSPRDSEYGYTF